This entry features one TCR beta chain sequence. The data derive from a study of graft-versus-host responses after intestinal transplantation. Sequencing was performed with immunoSEQ multiplex PCR; in TCRdb, only in-frame clones are kept and a portion is missing. The sample holds under 30,000 clones, approximately 85% seen once. The length of the CDR3 is 15 residues. From germline, CDR1 is MRHNA and CDR2 SNTAGT. With V trimmed by 0 bases and J by 6 bases, 2 bases remained unmatched. This chain links TRBV6-4 with TRBJ2-3, with 11 positions matching TRBD2. This specimen consisted of PBMCs, obtained approximately 450 days after intestinal transplant. This TCR was recovered from a human patient who received an intestinal transplant, so some T cells may come from the graft donor. The CDR3 DNA reads as TGTGCCAGCAGTGACTCTAGCGGGGGGGCCGATACGCAGTATTTT. Amino acids: CASSDSSGGADTQYF.